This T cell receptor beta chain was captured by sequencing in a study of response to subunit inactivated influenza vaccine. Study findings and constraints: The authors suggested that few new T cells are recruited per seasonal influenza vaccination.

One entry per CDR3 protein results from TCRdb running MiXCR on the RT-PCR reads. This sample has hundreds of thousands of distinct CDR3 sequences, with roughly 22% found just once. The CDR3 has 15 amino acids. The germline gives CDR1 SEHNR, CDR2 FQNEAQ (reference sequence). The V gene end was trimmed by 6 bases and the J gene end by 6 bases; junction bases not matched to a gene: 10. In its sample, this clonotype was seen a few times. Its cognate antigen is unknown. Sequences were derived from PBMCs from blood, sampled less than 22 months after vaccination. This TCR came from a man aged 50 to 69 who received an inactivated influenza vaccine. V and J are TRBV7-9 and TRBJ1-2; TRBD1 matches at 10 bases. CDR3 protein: CASSSPDRGDNGYTF. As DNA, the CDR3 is TGTGCCAGCAGTTCCCCGGACAGGGGGGACAATGGCTACACCTTC.